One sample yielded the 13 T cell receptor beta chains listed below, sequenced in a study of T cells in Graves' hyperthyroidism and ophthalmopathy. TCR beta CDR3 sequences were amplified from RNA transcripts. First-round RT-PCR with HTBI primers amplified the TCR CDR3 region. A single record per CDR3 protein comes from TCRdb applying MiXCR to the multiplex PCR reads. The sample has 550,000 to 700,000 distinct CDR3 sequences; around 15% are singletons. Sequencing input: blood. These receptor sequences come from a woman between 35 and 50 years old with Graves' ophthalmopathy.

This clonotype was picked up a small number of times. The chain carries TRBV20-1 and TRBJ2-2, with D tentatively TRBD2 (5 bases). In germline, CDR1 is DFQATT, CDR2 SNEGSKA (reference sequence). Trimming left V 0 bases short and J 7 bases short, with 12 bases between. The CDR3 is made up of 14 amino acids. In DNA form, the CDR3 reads TGCAGTGCTAGAGATTGGAGGTTGGTCGGGGAGCTGTTTTTT. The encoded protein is CSARDWRLVGELFF.

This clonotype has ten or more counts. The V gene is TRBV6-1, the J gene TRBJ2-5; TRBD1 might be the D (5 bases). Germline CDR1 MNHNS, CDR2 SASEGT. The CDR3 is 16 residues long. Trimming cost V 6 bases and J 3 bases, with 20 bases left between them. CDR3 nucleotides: TGTGCCAGCAGCCCCATGGTGAATCAGGGAAAAGAGACCCAGTACTTC. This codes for CASSPMVNQGKETQYF.

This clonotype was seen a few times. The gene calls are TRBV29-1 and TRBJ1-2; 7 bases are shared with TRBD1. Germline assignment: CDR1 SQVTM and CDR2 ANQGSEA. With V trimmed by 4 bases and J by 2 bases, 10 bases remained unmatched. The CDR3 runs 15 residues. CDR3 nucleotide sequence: TGCAGCGTTGGGACTGGGGACAGTCGAAACTATGGCTACACCTTC. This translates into CSVGTGDSRNYGYTF.

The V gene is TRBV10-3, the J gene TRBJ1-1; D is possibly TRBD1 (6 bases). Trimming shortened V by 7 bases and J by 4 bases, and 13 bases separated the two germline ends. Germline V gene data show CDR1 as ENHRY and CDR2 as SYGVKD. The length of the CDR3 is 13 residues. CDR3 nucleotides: TGTGCCATCATTGGACAGTTGGGCACTGAAGCTTTCTTT. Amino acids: CAIIGQLGTEAFF.

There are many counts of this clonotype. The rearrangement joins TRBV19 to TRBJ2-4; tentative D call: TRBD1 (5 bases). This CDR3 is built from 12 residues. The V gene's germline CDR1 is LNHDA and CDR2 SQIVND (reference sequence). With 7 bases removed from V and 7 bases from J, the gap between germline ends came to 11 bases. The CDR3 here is CASTSQGNIQYF. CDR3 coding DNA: TGTGCCAGTACCTCCCAGGGCAACATTCAGTACTTC.

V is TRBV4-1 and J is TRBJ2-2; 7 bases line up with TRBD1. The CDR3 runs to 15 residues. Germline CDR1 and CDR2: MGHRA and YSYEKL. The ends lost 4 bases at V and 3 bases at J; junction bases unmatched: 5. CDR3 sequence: CASSLRGQYTGELFF. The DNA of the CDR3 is TGCGCCAGCAGCCTCCGGGGACAGTACACCGGGGAGCTGTTTTTT.

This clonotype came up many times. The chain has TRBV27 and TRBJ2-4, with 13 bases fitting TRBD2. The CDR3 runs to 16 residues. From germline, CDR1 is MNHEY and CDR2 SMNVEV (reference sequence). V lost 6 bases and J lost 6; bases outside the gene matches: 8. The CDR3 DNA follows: TGTGCCAGCAGACCAACTAGCGGGAGGGCCGGAAACATTCAGTACTTC. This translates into CASRPTSGRAGNIQYF.

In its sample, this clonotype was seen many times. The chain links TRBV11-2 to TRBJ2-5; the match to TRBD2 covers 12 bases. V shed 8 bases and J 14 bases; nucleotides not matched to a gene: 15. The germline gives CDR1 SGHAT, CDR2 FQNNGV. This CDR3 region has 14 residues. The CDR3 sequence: CASGSGTSGWPSYF. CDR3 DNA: TGTGCCAGCGGATCCGGGACTAGCGGGTGGCCTAGTTACTTC.

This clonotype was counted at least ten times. CDR3 protein: CASSLGDPGNTIYF. The CDR3 region has the DNA TGCGCCAGCAGCTTGGGGGACCCTGGAAACACCATATATTTT. The chain couples TRBV5-1 to TRBJ1-3; a weak D match, TRBD1 (5 bases). V was trimmed by 0 bases and J by 2 bases, leaving 6 bases between them. The CDR3 is 14 residues long. CDR1 and CDR2 from the germline V gene are SGHRS and YFSETQ. The full variable domain, its missing parts supplied by reference TRBV5-1 and TRBJ1-3, is KAGVTQTPRYLIKTRGQQVTLSCSPISGHRSVSWYQQTPGQGLQFLFEYFSETQRNKGNFPGRFSGRQFSNSRSEMNVSTLELGDSALYLCASSLGDPGNTIYFGEGSWLTVV.

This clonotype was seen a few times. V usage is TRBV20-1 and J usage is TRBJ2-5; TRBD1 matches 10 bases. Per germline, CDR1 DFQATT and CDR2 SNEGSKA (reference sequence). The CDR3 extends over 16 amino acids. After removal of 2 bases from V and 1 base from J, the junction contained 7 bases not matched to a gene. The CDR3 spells CSARKPRDRGQETQYF. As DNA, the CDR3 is TGCAGTGCTAGAAAACCCCGGGACAGGGGCCAAGAGACCCAGTACTTC.

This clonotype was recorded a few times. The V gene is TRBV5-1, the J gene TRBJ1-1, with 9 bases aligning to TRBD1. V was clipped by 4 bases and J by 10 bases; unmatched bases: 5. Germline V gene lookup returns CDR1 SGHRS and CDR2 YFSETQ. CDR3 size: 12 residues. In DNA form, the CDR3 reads TGCGCCAGCAGCGCAACAGGGGGCCCAGCTTTCTTT. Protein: CASSATGGPAFF.

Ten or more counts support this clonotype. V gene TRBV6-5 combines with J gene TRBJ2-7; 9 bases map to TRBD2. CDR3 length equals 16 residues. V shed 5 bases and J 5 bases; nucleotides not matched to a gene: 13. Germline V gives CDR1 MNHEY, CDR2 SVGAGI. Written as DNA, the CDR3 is TGTGCCAGCAGTCCAGATCCGGCGGGAGGGCCGGACGAGCAGTACTTC. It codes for CASSPDPAGGPDEQYF.

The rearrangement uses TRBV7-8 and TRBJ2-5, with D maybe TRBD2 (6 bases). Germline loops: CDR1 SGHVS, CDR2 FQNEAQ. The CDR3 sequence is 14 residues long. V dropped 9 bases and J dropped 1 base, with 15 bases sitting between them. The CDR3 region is CASNLLATQETQYF. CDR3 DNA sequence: TGTGCCAGTAACCTCCTAGCGACCCAAGAGACCCAGTACTTC.